The 18 T cell receptor beta chains below come from one sample, sequenced in a study of resident and recirculating memory T cells in vitiligo. Generated by immunoSEQ multiplex PCR, the TCRdb table keeps only in-frame clones and is missing some. The table records more than 65,000 clones, roughly nine tenths of them present only once. Sequenced material: blood. The receptors shown here come from a male donor with vitiligo.

This rearrangement joins TRBV9 to TRBJ2-1, with D unresolved. Per germline, CDR1 SGDLS and CDR2 YYNGEE. The CDR3 extends over 15 amino acids. With 3 bases removed from V and 0 bases from J, the gap between germline ends came to 10 bases. This CDR3 reads CASSASGGSYNEQFF. In nucleotides, the CDR3 is TGTGCCAGCAGCGCGTCCGGCGGCTCCTACAATGAGCAGTTCTTC.

V usage is TRBV5-4 and J usage is TRBJ2-1; a weak D match, TRBD1 (6 bases). With 2 bases removed from V and 4 bases from J, the gap between germline ends came to 10 bases. Looked up from germline, CDR1 is SGHNT and CDR2 is YYREEE (reference sequence). This CDR3 contains 14 residues. The CDR3 bases are TGTGCCAGCAGCTTAGGTAGGGGGTACAATGAGCAGTTCTTC. It yields the protein CASSLGRGYNEQFF.

The rearrangement joins TRBV11-1 to TRBJ2-1; maybe TRBD1 (5 bases). The CDR3 length is 14 residues. Trimming shortened V by 5 bases and J by 4 bases, and 12 bases separated the two germline ends. CDR1 and CDR2 from the germline V gene are SGHAT and FQDESV (reference sequence). CDR3 sequence: CASSPMTEYNEQFF. For the CDR3, the DNA is TGTGCCAGCAGCCCAATGACAGAGTACAATGAGCAGTTCTTC.

The gene calls are TRBV9 and TRBJ2-2; D gene ambiguous. CDR1 SGDLS and CDR2 YYNGEE come from the germline V gene. Trimming removed 2 bases at V and 4 bases at J, with 9 bases between. CDR3 length: 14 residues. In DNA form, the CDR3 reads TGTGCCAGCAGCGTCGACTCCTCCACCGGGGAGCTGTTTTTT. It specifies CASSVDSSTGELFF.

V usage is TRBV2 and J usage is TRBJ1-2; TRBD1 matches at 8 bases. The CDR3 is 13 amino acids. Germline values: CDR1 SNHLY, CDR2 FYNNEI. With V trimmed by 6 bases and J by 6 bases, 6 bases remained unmatched. The CDR3 DNA is TGTGCCAGCAGAAGAGGACAGGGCCATGGCTACACCTTC. This sequence encodes CASRRGQGHGYTF.

The CDR3 region is CASSRKGGGRSTDTQYF. Written as DNA, the CDR3 is TGTGCCAGCAGCCGAAAAGGGGGGGGGCGAAGTACAGATACGCAGTATTTT. This rearrangement joins TRBV7-9 to TRBJ2-3; the D gene is possibly TRBD2 (7 bases). V was pared by 5 bases and J by 3 bases, with 21 bases between. CDR3 length: 17 residues. CDR1 is SEHNR and CDR2 is FQNEAQ in the germline V gene (reference sequence).

The sample holds a few counts of this clone. This chain connects TRBV6-1 to TRBJ2-7, with D possibly TRBD1 on 5 matching bases. The V end lost 3 bases, the J end lost 1 base, and 13 bases lay between the germline ends. The germline CDR1 and CDR2 sequences are MNHNS and SASEGT. The CDR3 is 15 residues long. CDR3 coding DNA: TGTGCCAGCAGTGATTCAAGGGGCCAATCCTACGAGCAGTACTTC. This translates into CASSDSRGQSYEQYF.

V usage is TRBV7-2 and J usage is TRBJ2-3; 8 positions match TRBD1. The CDR3 covers 14 residues. Germline lookup yields CDR1 SGHTA and CDR2 FQGNSA. Trimming removed 1 base from V and 8 bases from J; junction bases left unmatched: 5. CDR3 sequence (DNA): TGTGCCAGCAGCTTAGGACAGGGGAGGAGTACGCAGTATTTT. It yields the protein CASSLGQGRSTQYF. The full variable domain, with the rest looked up from reference TRBV7-2 and TRBJ2-3, is GAGVSQSPSNKVTEKGKDVELRCDPISGHTALYWYRQSLGQGLEFLIYFQGNSAPDKSGLPSDRFSAERTGGSVSTLTIQRTQQEDSAVYLCASSLGQGRSTQYFGPGTRLTVL.

This clone has a single count. The rearrangement joins TRBV27 to TRBJ2-7, with D hard to call. The CDR3 is 16 amino acids. Per germline, CDR1 MNHEY and CDR2 SMNVEV (reference sequence). Between the trimmed V and J ends, which lost 0 bases and 0 bases, there was a span of 12 bases. CDR3 nucleotides: TGTGCCAGCAGTTTATCATTCATGTCCAGCTCCTACGAGCAGTACTTC. Translating it yields CASSLSFMSSSYEQYF.

J is TRBJ2-1 and V is TRBV7-2, with a tentative D call TRBD1 (6 bases). This CDR3 region has 13 residues. Germline V gene sequence: CDR1 SGHTA, CDR2 FQGNSA. Trimming took 3 bases from V and 7 from J, leaving 10 bases between them. CDR3 nucleotides: TGTGCCAGCAGCTTCGCAGGACAGAATGAGCAGTTCTTC. Amino acids: CASSFAGQNEQFF.

The rearrangement links TRBV7-2 to TRBJ2-3; a weak D match, TRBD1 (7 bases). Germline V gene sequence: CDR1 SGHTA, CDR2 FQGNSA. V lost 4 bases and J lost 0, with 14 bases in between. The CDR3 extends over 16 amino acids. CDR3 region: CASSSQGGTSTDTQYF. The CDR3 DNA reads as TGTGCCAGCAGCTCCCAGGGGGGAACTAGCACAGATACGCAGTATTTT.

The CDR3 DNA reads TGTGCCAGCAGTGCGAGACAGTTCTATGGCTACACCTTC. As protein: CASSARQFYGYTF. The chain has TRBV2 and TRBJ1-2, with D possibly being TRBD1 (5 bases). Per germline, CDR1 SNHLY and CDR2 FYNNEI. The CDR3 sequence is 13 residues long. The V end lost 4 bases, the J end lost 4 bases, and 10 bases lay between the germline ends. Filled out from reference TRBV2 and TRBJ1-2, the complete variable domain reads EPEVTQTPSHQVTQMGQEVILRCVPISNHLYFYWYRQILGQKVEFLVSFYNNEISEKSEIFDDQFSVERPDGSNFTLKIRSTKLEDSAMYFCASSARQFYGYTFGSGTRLTVV.

The J gene is TRBJ2-3, the V gene TRBV11-2; 10 nucleotides agree with TRBD1. Per germline, CDR1 SGHAT and CDR2 FQNNGV. CDR3 length: 15 residues. V dropped 5 bases and J dropped 5; count of bases not matched to a gene: 7. CDR3 nucleotides: TGTGCCAGCAGCCGGGACAGGGGAAGGCAAGATACGCAGTATTTT. This gives the protein CASSRDRGRQDTQYF.

DNA for the CDR3: TGTGCCAGCAGCTTCTTAGCGGGGAGCTCCTACAATGAGCAGTTCTTC. It codes for CASSFLAGSSYNEQFF. The V and J genes are TRBV7-2 and TRBJ2-1, with 8 positions matching TRBD2. The V and J ends lost 3 bases and 0 bases, in that order; junction bases with no gene match: 4. The CDR3 sequence is 16 residues long. Germline V gives CDR1 SGHTA, CDR2 FQGNSA.

V and J are TRBV4-3 and TRBJ2-7, with 7 bases that match TRBD1. The CDR3 length is 14 residues. CDR1 and CDR2 from the germline V gene are LGHNA and YSLEER. V lost 2 bases and J lost 5; bases outside the gene matches: 6. The CDR3 sequence: CASSQQTGSHEQYF. CDR3 bases: TGCGCCAGCAGCCAACAGACAGGGTCCCACGAGCAGTACTTC.

The genes are TRBV12-5 and TRBJ2-7, with a tentative D call TRBD2 (6 bases). CDR1 LGHNT and CDR2 FRNRAP come from the germline V gene. The CDR3 runs to 15 residues. The V gene lost 0 bases and the J gene lost 6 bases, with 15 bases spanning the gap. The CDR3, as DNA: TGTGCTAGTGGTTTGGTGGAGGGGCTCCCCACCGAGCAGTACTTC. Its protein is CASGLVEGLPTEQYF.

The rearrangement joins TRBV7-2 to TRBJ2-3, with 8 bases matching TRBD2. CDR3 length: 15 amino acids. V lost 5 bases, J lost 5 bases, and 9 bases stayed unmatched. Germline loops: CDR1 SGHTA, CDR2 FQGNSA. The CDR3 region is CASSPTSGHKDTQYF. The DNA of the CDR3 is TGTGCCAGCAGCCCCACTAGCGGACATAAAGATACGCAGTATTTT. The full variable domain, rest sourced from reference TRBV7-2 and TRBJ2-3, is GAGVSQSPSNKVTEKGKDVELRCDPISGHTALYWYRQSLGQGLEFLIYFQGNSAPDKSGLPSDRFSAERTGGSVSTLTIQRTQQEDSAVYLCASSPTSGHKDTQYFGPGTRLTVL.

CDR3 sequence reads: CASSLGRESSGNTIYF. The CDR3 region has the DNA TGTGCCAGCAGCTTAGGCAGGGAAAGCTCTGGAAACACCATATATTTT. V gene TRBV7-8 combines with J gene TRBJ1-3, with a weak D call TRBD1 (5 bases). The ends were cut back, 1 base at V and 0 bases at J, with 10 bases in the middle. The CDR3 runs 16 residues. Germline lookup yields CDR1 SGHVS and CDR2 FQNEAQ.